The 14 T cell receptor beta chains given below trace back to one sample, sequenced in a study of CD8 T cell repertoires and HIV-1 epitope variants. Method: immunoSEQ multiplex PCR; TCRdb's copy keeps in-frame clones and lacks some. The sample comprises more than 85,000 clones, 70% to 75% of which are singletons, and about a quarter rests with the top ten. The specimen was uncultured baseline CD8+ T cells from peripheral blood mononuclear cells (PBMCs). Source of these receptors: a male donor with HIV.

This clone was detected once. The chain has TRBV21-1 and TRBJ2-3. TRBV21-1 is recorded as a pseudogene. The CDR3 sequence is 12 residues long. CDR3 bases: TGTGCCAGAATGAAGGGCGCAGATACGCAGTATTTT. Translating it yields CARMKGADTQYF.

This rearrangement joins TRBV10-3 to TRBJ1-4, with D possibly being TRBD1 (5 bases). CDR1 and CDR2 (germline): ENHRY, SYGVKD. CDR3 length: 15 amino acids. V lost 2 bases, J lost 3 bases, and 10 bases lay in between. The CDR3 DNA is TGTGCCATCAGTGAGGGGGGATCGCCTAATGAAAAACTGTTTTTT. Translated: CAISEGGSPNEKLFF.

The chain employs TRBV7-8 and TRBJ1-1; tentatively, D is TRBD1 (5 bases). Germline CDR1 and CDR2: SGHVS and FQNEAQ. V was shortened by 0 bases and J by 3 bases, with 11 bases between the two germline ends. The CDR3 totals 15 residues. The DNA for the CDR3 is TGTGCCAGCAGCTTAGCAGAGGGGAGGGACACTGAAGCTTTCTTT. Translation gives CASSLAEGRDTEAFF.

This clone was recorded once. The chain's CDR3 is CASSYGGGLYEQYF. The CDR3 DNA follows: TGTGCCAGCAGCTATGGTGGGGGGCTCTACGAGCAGTACTTC. V gene TRBV5-6 combines with J gene TRBJ2-7; D tentatively reads TRBD1 or TRBD2 (6 bases each). The germline V gene encodes CDR1 SGHDT and CDR2 YYEEEE. V was clipped by 3 bases and J by 3 bases, with 13 bases between them. CDR3 length: 14 amino acids.

The genes are TRBV7-9 and TRBJ1-4; weak D call: TRBD1 (6 bases). With 5 bases removed from V and 6 bases from J, the gap between germline ends came to 19 bases. This CDR3 has 16 amino acids. Germline V gives CDR1 SEHNR, CDR2 FQNEAQ (reference sequence). CDR3 residues: CASSQGYKVGDEKLFF. DNA of the CDR3: TGTGCCAGCAGCCAGGGGTACAAAGTAGGAGATGAAAAACTGTTTTTT.

This clone was counted between two and nine times. This chain uses TRBV5-1 with TRBJ1-2; weak D call: TRBD1 (6 bases). This CDR3 comprises 16 residues. V was shortened by 4 bases and J by 7 bases, with 23 bases between the two germline ends. CDR1 and CDR2 from the germline V gene are SGHRS and YFSETQ. The CDR3 is CASSRNLNRADSGYTF. For the CDR3, the DNA is TGCGCCAGCAGCCGCAACCTAAACAGGGCAGATAGTGGCTACACCTTC.

V is TRBV9 and J is TRBJ2-4, with D possibly being TRBD1 (5 bases). With 1 base removed from V and 5 bases from J, the gap between germline ends came to 13 bases. This CDR3 contains 15 residues. The germline gives CDR1 SGDLS, CDR2 YYNGEE. The CDR3 DNA reads TGTGCCAGCAGCGTATCCCCCAGGGTCGAAAACATTCAGTACTTC. This translates into CASSVSPRVENIQYF. Full variable domain (rest looked up from reference TRBV9 and TRBJ2-4): DSGVTQTPKHLITATGQRVTLRCSPRSGDLSVYWYQQSLDQGLQFLIQYYNGEERAKGNILERFSAQQFPDLHSELNLSSLELGDSALYFCASSVSPRVENIQYFGAGTRLSVL.

V usage is TRBV9 and J usage is TRBJ2-2, with D unresolved. The CDR3 has 14 residues. Per the germline V gene, CDR1 is SGDLS and CDR2 is YYNGEE. V lost 0 bases and J 6 bases, leaving 9 bases between the germline ends. The CDR3 nucleotides are TGTGCCAGCAGCGTAGGGCCAAGGTCCGGGGAGCTGTTTTTT. Translation gives CASSVGPRSGELFF. Complete variable domain (other parts from reference TRBV9 and TRBJ2-2): DSGVTQTPKHLITATGQRVTLRCSPRSGDLSVYWYQQSLDQGLQFLIQYYNGEERAKGNILERFSAQQFPDLHSELNLSSLELGDSALYFCASSVGPRSGELFFGEGSRLTVL.

The chain recombines TRBV6-5 with TRBJ1-5, with D perhaps matching TRBD1 (5 bases). The V and J ends lost 5 bases and 3 bases respectively, with 11 bases between them. The germline gives CDR1 MNHEY, CDR2 SVGAGI. This CDR3 is 14 amino acids long. The CDR3 loop reads CASSEPGVNQPQHF. DNA for the CDR3: TGTGCCAGCAGTGAACCGGGGGTCAATCAGCCCCAGCATTTT.

This clone has just a few counts. The chain recombines TRBV30 with TRBJ1-1; D call uncertain. Germline CDR1 GTSNPN, CDR2 SVGIG (reference sequence). Trimming removed 5 bases from V and 1 base from J, with 17 bases in between. The CDR3 consists of 15 residues. In DNA form, the CDR3 reads TGTGCCTGGGGCGGAGGGCGGATTGGGAACACTGAAGCTTTCTTT. This encodes CAWGGGRIGNTEAFF. Full variable domain (remainder filled in from reference TRBV30 and TRBJ1-1): SQTIHQWPATLVQPVGSPLSLECTVEGTSNPNLYWYRQAAGRGLQLLFYSVGIGQISSEVPQNLSASRPQDRQFILSSKKLLLSDSGFYLCAWGGGRIGNTEAFFGQGTRLTVV.

This clone has more than one count but fewer than ten. The chain recombines TRBV27 with TRBJ1-4; TRBD1 might be the D (6 bases). Per the germline V gene, CDR1 is MNHEY and CDR2 is SMNVEV (reference sequence). Trimming removed 1 base from V and 8 bases from J, with 14 bases in between. The length of the CDR3 is 15 residues. CDR3 region: CASSLFSGVGEKLFF. DNA of the CDR3: TGTGCCAGCAGTTTATTTTCAGGGGTCGGCGAAAAACTGTTTTTT.

This clone was counted between two and nine times. The chain employs TRBV19 and TRBJ2-1; D is unresolved. Trimming removed 1 base at V and 7 bases at J, with 14 bases between. The CDR3 is made up of 15 amino acids. Looked up from germline, CDR1 is LNHDA and CDR2 is SQIVND (reference sequence). The CDR3 reads CASSIGTQLPNEQFF. The CDR3 region has the DNA TGTGCCAGTAGTATAGGGACCCAACTTCCTAATGAGCAGTTCTTC. Full variable domain (missing parts from reference TRBV19 and TRBJ2-1): DGGITQSPKYLFRKEGQNVTLSCEQNLNHDAMYWYRQDPGQGLRLIYYSQIVNDFQKGDIAEGYSVSREKKESFPLTVTSAQKNPTAFYLCASSIGTQLPNEQFFGPGTRLTVL.

This sequence joins TRBV7-2 and TRBJ2-7; D possibly corresponds to TRBD2 (5 bases). Germline CDR1 SGHTA, CDR2 FQGNSA. Trimming shortened V by 5 bases and J by 4 bases, and 15 bases separated the two germline ends. The CDR3 sequence is 14 residues long. The CDR3 nucleotides are TGTGCCAGCAGCCCTGGTAGAGGGTCGTACGAGCAGTACTTC. Protein sequence: CASSPGRGSYEQYF.

A few counts support this clone. This chain links TRBV13 with TRBJ1-5; a weak D match, TRBD1 (5 bases). In germline, CDR1 is PRHDT, CDR2 FYEKMQ (reference sequence). Trimming cost V 4 bases and J 3 bases, with 10 bases left between them. The CDR3 spans 14 residues. This CDR3 reads CASSSRQTNQPQHF. CDR3 sequence (DNA): TGTGCCAGCAGCTCTCGACAGACCAATCAGCCCCAGCATTTT. The full variable domain, completed using reference TRBV13 and TRBJ1-5, is AAGVIQSPRHLIKEKRETATLKCYPIPRHDTVYWYQQGPGQDPQFLISFYEKMQSDKGSIPDRFSAQQFSDYHSELNMSSLELGDSALYFCASSSRQTNQPQHFGDGTRLSIL.